These 20 T cell receptor beta chains were sequenced from one sample in a study of blood T cell repertoires in COVID-19. Libraries were prepared by immunoSEQ multiplex PCR; TCRdb keeps only in-frame clonotypes and omits some of them. This table has approximately 350,000 clones, roughly 90% appearing once. The sequencing input was peripheral blood. All receptors derive from a middle-aged man with acute or convalescent COVID-19.

The chain is built from TRBV18 and TRBJ1-6, with D tentatively TRBD1 (5 bases). V was shortened by 3 bases and J by 3 bases, with 12 bases between the two germline ends. Germline lookup yields CDR1 KGHSH and CDR2 LQKENI. The CDR3 is made up of 16 amino acids. The DNA for the CDR3 is TGTGCCAGCTCACCGATAACAGGAGACTATAATTCACCCCTCCACTTT. Translation gives CASSPITGDYNSPLHF.

The V call is TRBV5-5, the J call TRBJ2-3, with D tentatively TRBD1 (7 bases). The CDR3 covers 16 residues. V lost 4 bases and J lost 0, with 15 bases in between. Germline CDR1 reads SGHKS; CDR2 reads YYEKEE (reference sequence). The CDR3 here is CASSPQGRLSTDTQYF. The CDR3 DNA reads TGTGCCAGCAGCCCACAGGGGAGGCTAAGCACAGATACGCAGTATTTT.

For the CDR3, the DNA is TGTGCCAGCAGCCAGCCACAGTACGAGCAGTACTTC. Its protein is CASSQPQYEQYF. The chain uses TRBV11-2 and TRBJ2-7; D ambiguous. The CDR3 spans 12 residues. The V end lost 5 bases, the J end lost 4 bases, and 9 bases lay between the germline ends. Per germline, CDR1 SGHAT and CDR2 FQNNGV.

This chain uses TRBV5-1 with TRBJ1-1; D may be TRBD1 (5 bases). Germline V gene data show CDR1 as SGHRS and CDR2 as YFSETQ. The CDR3 loop spans 15 amino acids. Trimming stripped 5 bases from V and 0 bases from J, with 14 bases between. The CDR3 protein is CASSLLDSLNTEAFF. The CDR3 bases are TGCGCCAGCAGTCTTCTTGACAGCTTGAACACTGAAGCTTTCTTT.

This clone came up a few times. The chain joins TRBV27 to TRBJ1-4; D is undetermined. Per the germline V gene, CDR1 is MNHEY and CDR2 is SMNVEV (reference sequence). This CDR3 region has 13 residues. V gave up 3 bases and J gave up 7 bases, with 9 bases separating them. The chain's CDR3 is CASSFTFSEKLFF. In nucleotides, the CDR3 is TGTGCCAGCAGTTTCACTTTTTCTGAAAAACTGTTTTTT.

The chain couples TRBV28 to TRBJ2-7; TRBD1 might be the D (6 bases). Germline CDR1 is MDHEN and CDR2 is SYDVKM. V lost 5 bases to trimming and J lost 5 bases, with 16 bases between them. The CDR3 totals 14 residues. The CDR3 is CASSNAGVLDEQYF. The CDR3 DNA sequence: TGTGCCAGCAGTAACGCAGGGGTACTCGACGAGCAGTACTTC.

This clone was seen once. J is TRBJ2-5 and V is TRBV28; TRBD2 is a possible D gene (5 bases). The V gene's germline CDR1 is MDHEN and CDR2 SYDVKM. Trimming cost V 8 bases and J 3 bases, with 16 bases left between them. The CDR3 totals 14 residues. DNA of the CDR3: TGTGCCAGCTCGGGCTCTCACGGGGAAGAGACCCAGTACTTC. It is translated as CASSGSHGEETQYF.

The genes are TRBV19 and TRBJ1-1; D gene ambiguous. Trimming cost V 1 base and J 0 bases, with 3 bases left between them. The CDR3 consists of 13 residues. Germline lookup yields CDR1 LNHDA and CDR2 SQIVND (reference sequence). CDR3: CASSIALNTEAFF. The CDR3 coding sequence is TGTGCCAGTAGTATAGCCTTGAACACTGAAGCTTTCTTT.

The chain links TRBV28 to TRBJ1-2; 9 nucleotides match TRBD1. Germline CDR1 is MDHEN and CDR2 is SYDVKM. This CDR3 contains 11 residues. After removal of 8 bases from V and 8 bases from J, the junction contained 3 bases not matched to a gene. The CDR3 reads CASRTGEGYTF. CDR3 DNA: TGTGCCAGCCGGACAGGGGAGGGCTACACCTTC.

This clone was counted once. J is TRBJ1-6 and V is TRBV19; 7 bases align to TRBD1. Germline loops: CDR1 LNHDA, CDR2 SQIVND (reference sequence). The CDR3 has 15 residues. Trimming removed 6 bases from V and 2 bases from J; junction bases left unmatched: 4. The DNA for the CDR3 is TGTGCCAGTAGCCCCGGGACAGCCTATAATTCACCCCTCCACTTT. It yields the protein CASSPGTAYNSPLHF.

This clone was found many times. Different DNA sequences within this sample yield the same CDR3. CDR3 residues: CASSQDGSGANVLTF. Written as DNA, the CDR3 is TGCGCCAGCAGCCAAGATGGGAGTGGGGCCAACGTCCTGACTTTC. The V gene is TRBV4-1, the J gene TRBJ2-6; perhaps TRBD2 as D (5 bases). V shed 0 bases and J shed 3 bases, with 6 bases lying between them. There are 15 residues in the CDR3. The germline V gene has CDR1 MGHRA and CDR2 YSYEKL.

This chain uses TRBV15 with TRBJ2-7; D is undetermined. This CDR3 comprises 14 residues. The ends were cut back, 1 base at V and 6 bases at J, with 13 bases in the middle. The germline V gene has CDR1 LNHNV and CDR2 YYDKDF (reference sequence). The CDR3, as DNA: TGTGCCACCAGCAGAGCCTCACATGGTTTCGAGCAGTACTTC. This encodes CATSRASHGFEQYF.

The J gene is TRBJ2-5, the V gene TRBV5-4, with D perhaps TRBD2 (6 bases). The germline V and J ends were trimmed by 4 bases and 4 bases, with 17 bases remaining between them. Germline CDR1 reads SGHNT; CDR2 reads YYREEE (reference sequence). This CDR3 is built from 15 residues. Here the CDR3 DNA reads TGTGCCAGCAGCCCCCAACCGGGAGCCTCAGAGACCCAGTACTTC. This sequence encodes CASSPQPGASETQYF.

V gene TRBV7-2 combines with J gene TRBJ2-3; 10 bases match TRBD2. The CDR3 length is 17 residues. CDR1 and CDR2 (germline): SGHTA, FQGNSA. After removal of 0 bases from V and 1 base from J, the junction contained 4 bases not matched to a gene. For the CDR3, the DNA is TGTGCCAGCAGCTTAGCAGCTAGCGGGAGTGGCACAGATACGCAGTATTTT. Its translation is CASSLAASGSGTDTQYF.

V usage is TRBV28 and J usage is TRBJ1-2, with 9 nucleotides matching TRBD1. This CDR3 is 12 amino acids long. V lost 6 bases and J lost 13; bases outside the gene matches: 9. The germline CDR1 and CDR2 sequences are MDHEN and SYDVKM. This CDR3 is CASSWDRASATF. The DNA for the CDR3 is TGTGCCAGCAGCTGGGACAGGGCGTCTGCCACCTTC.

This clone showed up just once. The chain recombines TRBV27 with TRBJ2-3; TRBD1 matches at 8 bases. Germline CDR1 and CDR2: MNHEY and SMNVEV (reference sequence). V shed 5 bases, J shed 2 bases, and the junction held 15 bases outside the gene matches. This CDR3 has 18 residues. The CDR3 region has the DNA TGTGCCAGCAGTCCGTCCATGCCGGGACAGGTAGACACAGATACGCAGTATTTT. Translation gives CASSPSMPGQVDTDTQYF.

The chain joins TRBV4-1 to TRBJ2-3; the match to TRBD1 covers 9 bases. Germline lookup yields CDR1 MGHRA and CDR2 YSYEKL. The CDR3 is 19 residues long. J gave up 2 bases and V 3 bases, and 15 bases lay outside the gene matches. The CDR3 DNA is TGCGCCAGCAGCCACAAAGCGACAATCGGACAGGGGCCCACAGATACGCAGTATTTT. It codes for CASSHKATIGQGPTDTQYF.

J is TRBJ1-4 and V is TRBV19; maybe TRBD1 (6 bases). Looked up from germline, CDR1 is LNHDA and CDR2 is SQIVND (reference sequence). This CDR3 comprises 14 residues. Trimming took off 4 bases at V and 7 bases at J, with 13 bases between the two ends. The CDR3 DNA follows: TGTGCCAGTAGTAAGACAGGACGTGTTGAAAAACTGTTTTTT. Protein sequence: CASSKTGRVEKLFF.

The genes are TRBV19 and TRBJ1-4; D remains ambiguous. CDR3 size: 14 residues. Germline V CDR1 and CDR2: LNHDA, SQIVND (reference sequence). V lost 5 bases to trimming and J lost 10 bases, with 17 bases between them. The CDR3 DNA reads TGTGCCAGTAGTTCCCTGGGCCCAGCAGGAAAACTGTTTTTT. Amino acids: CASSSLGPAGKLFF. The full variable domain, completed using reference TRBV19 and TRBJ1-4, is DGGITQSPKYLFRKEGQNVTLSCEQNLNHDAMYWYRQDPGQGLRLIYYSQIVNDFQKGDIAEGYSVSREKKESFPLTVTSAQKNPTAFYLCASSSLGPAGKLFFGSGTQLSVL.

V usage is TRBV7-2 and J usage is TRBJ1-2; 8 nucleotides match TRBD1. Germline lookup yields CDR1 SGHTA and CDR2 FQGNSA. This CDR3 is 16 amino acids long. Germline trimming cut 3 bases from V and 7 bases from J; bases unmatched to any gene: 13. The DNA for the CDR3 is TGTGCCAGCAGCTTCGGTTTCGGGCAGGGGGCGGGTGGCTACACCTTC. Translating it yields CASSFGFGQGAGGYTF.